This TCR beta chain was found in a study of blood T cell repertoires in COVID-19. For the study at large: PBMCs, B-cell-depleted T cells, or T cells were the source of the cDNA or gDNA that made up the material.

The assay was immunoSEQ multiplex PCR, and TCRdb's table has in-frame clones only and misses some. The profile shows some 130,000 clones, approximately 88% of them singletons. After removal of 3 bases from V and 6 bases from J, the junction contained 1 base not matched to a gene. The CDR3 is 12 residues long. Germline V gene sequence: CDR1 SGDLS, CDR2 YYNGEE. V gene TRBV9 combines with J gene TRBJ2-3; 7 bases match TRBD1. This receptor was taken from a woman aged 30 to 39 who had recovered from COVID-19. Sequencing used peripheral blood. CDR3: CASSAQGDTQYF. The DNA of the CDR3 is TGTGCCAGCAGCGCACAGGGGGATACGCAGTATTTT.